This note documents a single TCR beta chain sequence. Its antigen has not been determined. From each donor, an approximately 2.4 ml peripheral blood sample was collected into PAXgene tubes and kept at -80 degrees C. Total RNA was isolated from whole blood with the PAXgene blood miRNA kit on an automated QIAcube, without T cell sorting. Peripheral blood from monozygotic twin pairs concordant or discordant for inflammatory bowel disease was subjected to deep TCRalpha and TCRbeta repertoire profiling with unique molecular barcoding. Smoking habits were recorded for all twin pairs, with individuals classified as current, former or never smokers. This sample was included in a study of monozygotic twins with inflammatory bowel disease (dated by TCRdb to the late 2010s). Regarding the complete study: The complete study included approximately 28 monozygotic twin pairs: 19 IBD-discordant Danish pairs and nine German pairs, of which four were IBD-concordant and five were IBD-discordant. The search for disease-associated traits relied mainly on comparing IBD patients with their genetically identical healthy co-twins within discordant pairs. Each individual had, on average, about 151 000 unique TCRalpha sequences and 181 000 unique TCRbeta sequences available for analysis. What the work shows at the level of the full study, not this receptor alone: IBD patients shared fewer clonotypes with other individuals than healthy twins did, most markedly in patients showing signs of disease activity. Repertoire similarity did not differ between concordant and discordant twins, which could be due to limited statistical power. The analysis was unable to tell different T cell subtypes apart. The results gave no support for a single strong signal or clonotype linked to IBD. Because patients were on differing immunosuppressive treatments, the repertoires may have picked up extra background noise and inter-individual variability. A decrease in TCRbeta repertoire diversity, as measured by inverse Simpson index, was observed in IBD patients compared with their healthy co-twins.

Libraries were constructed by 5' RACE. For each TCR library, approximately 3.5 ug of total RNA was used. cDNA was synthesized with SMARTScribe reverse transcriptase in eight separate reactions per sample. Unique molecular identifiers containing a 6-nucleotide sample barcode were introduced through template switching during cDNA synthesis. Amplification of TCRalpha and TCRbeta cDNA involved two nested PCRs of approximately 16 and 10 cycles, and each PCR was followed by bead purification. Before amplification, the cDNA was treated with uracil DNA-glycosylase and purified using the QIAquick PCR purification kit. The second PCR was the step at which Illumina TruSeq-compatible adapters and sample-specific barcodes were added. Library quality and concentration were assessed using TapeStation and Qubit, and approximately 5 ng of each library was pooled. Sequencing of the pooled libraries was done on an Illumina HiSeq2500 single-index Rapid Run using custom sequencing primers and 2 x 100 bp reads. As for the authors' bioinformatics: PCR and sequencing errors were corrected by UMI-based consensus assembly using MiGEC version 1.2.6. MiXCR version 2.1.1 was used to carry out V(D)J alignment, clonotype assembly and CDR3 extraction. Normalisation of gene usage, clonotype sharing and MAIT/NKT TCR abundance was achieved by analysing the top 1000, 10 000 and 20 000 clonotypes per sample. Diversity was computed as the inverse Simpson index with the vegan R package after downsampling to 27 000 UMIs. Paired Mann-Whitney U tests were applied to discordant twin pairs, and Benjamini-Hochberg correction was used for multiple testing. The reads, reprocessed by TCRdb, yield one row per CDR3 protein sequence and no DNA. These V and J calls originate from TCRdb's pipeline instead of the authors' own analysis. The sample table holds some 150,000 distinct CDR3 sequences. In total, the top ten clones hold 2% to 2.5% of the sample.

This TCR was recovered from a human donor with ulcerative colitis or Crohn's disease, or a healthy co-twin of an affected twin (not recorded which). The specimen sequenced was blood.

Here the CDR3 is given as CASSLLRDSGISSPLHF. The V gene is TRBV5-1 and the J gene is TRBJ1-6. The CDR3 sequence holds 17 residues, the cysteine and phenylalanine included. Nucleotide data are not available. Reading the germline V gene gives CDR1 SGHRS and CDR2 YFSETQ.